This entry is about one T cell receptor (beta chain). Original handling: Estimates of nucleated cell counts were drawn from the amplification of reference gene primers. The table came from immunoSEQ multiplex PCR; TCRdb's copy has only in-frame clones and leaves some out. D and trimming come from the DNA, and the V and J calls and clone size come from that table. The sample lists tens of thousands of clones, 80% to 90% occurring once. The data are from a study of blood T cell repertoires in COVID-19. The source of this sequence is a human donor in a cohort sampled during active COVID-19. Sequenced input: peripheral blood.

For the CDR3, the DNA is TGTGCCAGCAGCTCCGAGCAGGGGGCCACCGGGGAGCTGTTTTTT. Protein sequence: CASSSEQGATGELFF. This rearrangement joins TRBV5-4 to TRBJ2-2; 8 nucleotides match TRBD1. V gave up 3 bases and J gave up 4 bases; unmatched junction bases: 5. There are 15 residues in the CDR3. CDR1 and CDR2 from the germline V gene are SGHNT and YYREEE (reference sequence).